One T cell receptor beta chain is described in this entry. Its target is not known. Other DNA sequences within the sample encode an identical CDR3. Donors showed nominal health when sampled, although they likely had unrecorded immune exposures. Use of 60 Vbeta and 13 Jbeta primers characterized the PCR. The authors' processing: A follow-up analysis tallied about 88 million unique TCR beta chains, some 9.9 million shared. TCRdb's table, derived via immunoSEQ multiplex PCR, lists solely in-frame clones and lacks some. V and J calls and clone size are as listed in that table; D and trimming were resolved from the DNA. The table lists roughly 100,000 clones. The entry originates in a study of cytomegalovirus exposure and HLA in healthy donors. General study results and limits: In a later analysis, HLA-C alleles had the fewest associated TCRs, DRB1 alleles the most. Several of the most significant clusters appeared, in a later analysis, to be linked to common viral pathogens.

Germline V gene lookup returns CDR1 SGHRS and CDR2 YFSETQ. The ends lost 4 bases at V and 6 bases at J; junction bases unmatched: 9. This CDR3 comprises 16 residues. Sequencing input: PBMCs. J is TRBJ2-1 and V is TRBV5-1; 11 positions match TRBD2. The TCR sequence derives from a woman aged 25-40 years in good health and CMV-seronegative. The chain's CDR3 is CASSTYLAGGINEQFF. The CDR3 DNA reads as TGCGCCAGCAGCACCTATCTAGCGGGAGGTATCAATGAGCAGTTCTTC.